The rows below give T cell receptor beta chains drawn from one sample of a study of CD8 T cells in ankylosing spondylitis. Each CDR3 protein is one row after TCRdb ran MiXCR on the 5' RACE reads. The sample has 150,000 to 200,000 distinct CDR3 sequences; around 13% are singletons. The sample was blood, either unsorted or a sorted T cell fraction (not recorded which). Every receptor here comes from a female donor with ankylosing spondylitis or in good health (not recorded which). CDR3s include the opening cysteine and the closing phenylalanine or tryptophan. Each record gives: V gene, clone size, J gene, D gene, CDR3 protein, CDR3 DNA. A D gene is named only where the DNA matches it firmly. Clone size is shown for a subset of rows, as once, few, many or a class of expanded clone.

>TRBV5-6|-|TRBJ2-3|-
CASSLQGNTDTQYF
TGTGCCAGCAGCCTACAGGGAAACACAGATACGCAGTATTTT
>TRBV12-3/TRBV12-4|once|TRBJ2-7|TRBD2
CASSLGLREGLYEQYF
TGTGCCAGCAGTTTAGGGCTACGGGAGGGGCTCTACGAGCAGTACTTC
>TRBV4-3|many|TRBJ2-2|-
CASSQQGTGELFF
TGCGCCAGCAGCCAACAGGGGACCGGGGAGCTGTTTTTT
>TRBV12-5|many|TRBJ2-4|-
CASGPPGPLAKNIQYF
TGTGCTAGTGGTCCGCCGGGCCCGTTAGCCAAAAACATTCAGTACTTC
>TRBV7-2|many|TRBJ2-5|-
CASSFQTSGETQYF
TGTGCCAGCAGCTTTCAGACTAGTGGGGAGACCCAGTACTTC
>TRBV20-1|-|TRBJ1-2|-
CSARVRQAGANYGYTF
TGCAGTGCTAGAGTCCGGCAGGCAGGGGCTAACTATGGCTACACCTTC
>TRBV7-2|few|TRBJ2-7|-
CASSKNRDLRNEQYF
TGTGCCAGCAGCAAAAACAGGGACTTGCGGAACGAGCAGTACTTC
>TRBV7-9|many|TRBJ2-7|-
CASGETGDYEQYF
TGTGCCAGCGGGGAGACAGGAGACTACGAGCAGTACTTC
>TRBV12-5|-|TRBJ2-2|-
CASGLVPKEKRLTGELFF
TGTGCTAGTGGTTTGGTACCGAAGGAAAAGCGATTAACCGGGGAGCTGTTTTTT
>TRBV15|-|TRBJ2-7|-
CATSRDIQGNEQYF
TGTGCCACCAGCAGAGATATACAAGGAAACGAGCAGTACTTC
>TRBV12-3/TRBV12-4|many|TRBJ2-5|-
CASSQHTGSETQYF
TGTGCCAGCAGTCAACATACAGGGTCGGAGACCCAGTACTTC
>TRBV15|few|TRBJ1-1|-
CATSREGTGGKRTEAFF
TGTGCCACCAGCAGAGAGGGAACTGGGGGCAAGAGGACTGAAGCTTTCTTT
>TRBV7-6|-|TRBJ2-2|-
CASSLNGANTGELFF
TGTGCCAGCAGCTTGAACGGCGCGAACACCGGGGAGCTGTTTTTT
>TRBV6-5|few|TRBJ1-6|-
CASSYDRGINNSPLHF
TGTGCCAGCAGTTACGACCGGGGCATAAATAATTCACCCCTCCACTTT
>TRBV6-1|-|TRBJ1-2|TRBD1
CASSLARTGGDGYTF
TGTGCCAGCTCACTAGCCCGGACAGGGGGGGATGGCTACACCTTC
>TRBV6-1|many|TRBJ1-1|-
CASNTKGRMNTEAFF
TGTGCCAGCAATACCAAGGGTCGGATGAACACTGAAGCTTTCTTT
>TRBV4-3|many|TRBJ2-1|TRBD2
CASSQAPAGGNNEQFF
TGCGCCAGCAGCCAAGCACCAGCGGGAGGTAACAATGAGCAGTTCTTC
>TRBV12-3/TRBV12-4|many|TRBJ2-2|-
CASSLLQGGTGELFF
TGTGCCAGCAGCCTACTCCAGGGGGGCACCGGGGAGCTGTTTTTT
>TRBV12-3/TRBV12-4|many|TRBJ2-5|-
CASSFGPGIETQYF
TGTGCCAGCAGTTTTGGTCCAGGGATAGAGACCCAGTACTTC
>TRBV7-9|many|TRBJ1-1|-
CASSLAGTEAFF
TGTGCCAGCAGCTTAGCGGGCACTGAAGCTTTCTTT
>TRBV5-1|few|TRBJ2-3|-
CASNLLQGADTQYF
TGCGCCAGCAACTTGCTGCAGGGCGCAGATACGCAGTATTTT
>TRBV7-2|many|TRBJ1-5|-
CASSLSQGTNQPQHF
TGTGCCAGCAGCTTAAGCCAGGGGACCAATCAGCCCCAGCATTTT
>TRBV6-1|few|TRBJ2-5|-
CASSPQRARGQETQYF
TGTGCCAGCAGTCCCCAAAGGGCCAGGGGCCAAGAGACCCAGTACTTC
>TRBV29-1|few|TRBJ2-7|-
CSALGATSSYEQYF
TGCAGCGCCCTAGGGGCAACAAGCTCCTACGAGCAGTACTTC
>TRBV3-1|many|TRBJ1-4|TRBD1
CASSRDRSNEKLFF
TGTGCCAGCAGCCGGGACAGAAGTAATGAAAAACTGTTTTTT
>TRBV27|many|TRBJ2-1|TRBD2
CASSTRTSGRGNEQFF
TGTGCCAGCAGTACCCGGACTAGCGGGAGAGGGAATGAGCAGTTCTTC
>TRBV5-1|many|TRBJ2-4|TRBD2
CTNGGMAGVVKNIQYF
TGCACCAACGGAGGAATGGCGGGAGTAGTCAAAAACATTCAGTACTTC
>TRBV9|-|TRBJ2-1|-
CASRPGTSVGNEQFF
TGTGCCAGCAGGCCAGGGACCTCAGTAGGCAATGAGCAGTTCTTC
>TRBV30|-|TRBJ2-3|-
CAWSVLGLSTDTQYF
TGTGCCTGGAGTGTACTTGGACTTAGCACAGATACGCAGTATTTT
>TRBV14|few|TRBJ2-1|TRBD2
CASSQENQGGLAGNEQFF
TGTGCCAGCAGCCAGGAGAACCAGGGTGGACTAGCTGGCAATGAGCAGTTCTTC
>TRBV4-2|many|TRBJ2-3|-
CASSQGGGTDTQYF
TGTGCCAGCAGCCAAGGTGGGGGCACAGATACGCAGTATTTT
>TRBV27|few|TRBJ1-5|-
CASRTGVGQPQHF
TGTGCCAGCAGAACCGGGGTTGGACAGCCCCAGCATTTT
>TRBV6-1|many|TRBJ2-4|-
CASSDTGSKNIQYF
TGTGCCAGCAGTGACACGGGTTCCAAAAACATTCAGTACTTC
>TRBV27|many|TRBJ2-1|-
CASSSPLGSEQFF
TGTGCCAGCAGTTCTCCGCTAGGGAGTGAGCAGTTCTTC
>TRBV7-9|few|TRBJ2-1|-
CASSLVAGVGEQFF
TGTGCCAGCAGCTTAGTAGCAGGGGTAGGGGAGCAGTTCTTC
>TRBV19|-|TRBJ1-5|TRBD1
CASSISDRGPQPQHF
TGTGCCAGTAGTATTTCCGACAGGGGACCTCAGCCCCAGCATTTT
>TRBV5-1|few|TRBJ2-7|-
CASSLGAGLYEQYF
TGCGCCAGCAGCTTGGGAGCGGGTCTCTACGAGCAGTACTTC
>TRBV12-3/TRBV12-4|many|TRBJ1-1|-
CASSLSKGVAEAFF
TGTGCCAGCAGTTTAAGTAAGGGGGTGGCTGAAGCTTTCTTT
>TRBV7-2|few|TRBJ1-6|-
CASSLVGNSPLHF
TGTGCCAGCAGCTTAGTGGGGAATTCACCCCTCCACTTT
>TRBV20-1|-|TRBJ2-4|-
CSVGGKNIQYF
TGCAGTGTGGGCGGCAAAAACATTCAGTACTTC
>TRBV3-1|many|TRBJ1-5|-
CASSQGGSLQPQHF
TGTGCCAGCAGCCAAGGGGGGTCCCTTCAGCCCCAGCATTTT
>TRBV2|many|TRBJ1-1|TRBD1
CASKGSGGEDFF
TGTGCCAGCAAGGGTTCAGGGGGGGAGGATTTCTTT
>TRBV11-2|-|TRBJ2-7|TRBD2
CASSHTGTSGMVAYEQYF
TGTGCCAGCAGCCACACCGGGACTAGCGGGATGGTGGCCTACGAGCAGTACTTC
>TRBV4-3|many|TRBJ2-1|-
CASSQDMGIEQFF
TGCGCCAGCAGCCAAGATATGGGGATTGAGCAGTTCTTC